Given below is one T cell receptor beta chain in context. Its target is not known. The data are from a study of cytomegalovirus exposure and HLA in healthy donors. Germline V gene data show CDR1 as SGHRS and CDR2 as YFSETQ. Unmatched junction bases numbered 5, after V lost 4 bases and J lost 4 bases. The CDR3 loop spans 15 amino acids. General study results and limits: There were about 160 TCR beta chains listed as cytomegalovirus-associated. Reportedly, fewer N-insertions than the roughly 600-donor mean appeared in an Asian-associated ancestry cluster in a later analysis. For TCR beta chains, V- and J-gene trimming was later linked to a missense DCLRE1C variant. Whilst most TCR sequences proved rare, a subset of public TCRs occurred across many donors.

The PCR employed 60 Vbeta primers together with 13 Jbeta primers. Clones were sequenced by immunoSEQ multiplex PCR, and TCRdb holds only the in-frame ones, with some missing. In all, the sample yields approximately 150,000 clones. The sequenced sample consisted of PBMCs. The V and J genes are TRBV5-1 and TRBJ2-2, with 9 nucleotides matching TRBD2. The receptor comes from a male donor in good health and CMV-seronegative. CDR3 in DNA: TGCGCCAGCAGCCCGCTAGCGGGATCCACCGGGGAGCTGTTTTTT. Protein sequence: CASSPLAGSTGELFF.